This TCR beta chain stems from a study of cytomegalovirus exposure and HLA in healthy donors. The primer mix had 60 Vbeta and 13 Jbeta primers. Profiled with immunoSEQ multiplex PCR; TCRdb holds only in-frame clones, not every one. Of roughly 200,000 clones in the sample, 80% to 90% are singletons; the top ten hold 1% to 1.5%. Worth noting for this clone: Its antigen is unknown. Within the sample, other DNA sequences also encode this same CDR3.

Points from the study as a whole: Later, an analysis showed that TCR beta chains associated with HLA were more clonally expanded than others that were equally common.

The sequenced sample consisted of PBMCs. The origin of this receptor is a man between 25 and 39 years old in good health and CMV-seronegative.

The CDR3 DNA reads as TGTGCCAGCAGCCCTCGACAGGGCTACACTGAAGCTTTCTTT. Protein sequence: CASSPRQGYTEAFF. V usage is TRBV4-2 and J usage is TRBJ1-1; 7 bases align to TRBD1. The germline CDR1 and CDR2 sequences are LGHNA and YNFKEQ. V trimming: 4 bases; J trimming: 3 bases; junction bases outside the gene matches: 5. CDR3 length equals 14 residues.